Each of the 24 T cell receptor beta chains below was sequenced from the same sample in a study of blood T cell repertoires in COVID-19. The method was immunoSEQ multiplex PCR; TCRdb's version includes in-frame clones alone and lacks a portion of them. The table lists some 190,000 clones, around 84% of them singletons. Sequencing was carried out using PBMCs or T cells enriched from blood (not recorded which). The receptor set was obtained from a woman aged 25 to 39 who had been exposed to COVID-19.

This chain joins TRBV4-1 and TRBJ1-1, with a possible D match to TRBD1 (5 bases). This CDR3 contains 14 residues. The ends were cut back, 2 bases at V and 1 base at J, with 8 bases in the middle. CDR1 is MGHRA and CDR2 is YSYEKL in the germline V gene. This CDR3 is CASSQPQGNTEAFF. For the CDR3, the DNA is TGCGCCAGCAGCCAACCTCAGGGGAACACTGAAGCTTTCTTT.

The chain employs TRBV7-6 and TRBJ2-7; 14 bases line up with TRBD2. Germline CDR1 reads SGHVS; CDR2 reads FNYEAQ. CDR3 length: 16 amino acids. V lost 5 bases, J lost 0 bases, and 3 bases stayed unmatched. The CDR3 sequence is CASSPGTSGSSYEQYF. The CDR3 region has the DNA TGTGCCAGCAGCCCCGGGACTAGCGGGAGCTCCTACGAGCAGTACTTC.

CDR3 region: CASSFSPDPGHNTEAFF. In DNA form, the CDR3 reads TGTGCCAGCAGTTTTTCCCCCGACCCGGGACACAACACTGAAGCTTTCTTT. This chain connects TRBV27 to TRBJ1-1; weak D call: TRBD1 (6 bases). Germline V gene lookup returns CDR1 MNHEY and CDR2 SMNVEV (reference sequence). This CDR3 region has 17 residues. V lost 3 bases to trimming and J lost 2 bases, with 19 bases between them.

This chain connects TRBV7-9 to TRBJ2-7; 14 positions agree with TRBD2. Per the germline V gene, CDR1 is SEHNR and CDR2 is FQNEAQ (reference sequence). Trimming at V came to 1 base and at J to 12 bases, leaving 8 bases not matched to a gene. The CDR3 loop spans 15 amino acids. The CDR3 is CASSLEGTSGGLVYF. The CDR3 DNA reads as TGTGCCAGCAGCTTAGAGGGGACTAGCGGGGGCCTGGTGTACTTC.

J is TRBJ2-1 and V is TRBV19, with 7 bases that match TRBD1. The V segment lost 7 bases and the J segment 0 bases; nucleotides outside the gene matches: 12. Germline V gene data show CDR1 as LNHDA and CDR2 as SQIVND (reference sequence). There are 17 residues in the CDR3. The CDR3 spells CASNGDSSPSSYNEQFF. As DNA, the CDR3 is TGTGCCAGTAATGGGGACAGTTCCCCTAGCTCCTACAATGAGCAGTTCTTC.

The chain is built from TRBV5-1 and TRBJ2-7; TRBD1 aligns across 9 bases. Germline trimming cut 4 bases from V and 0 bases from J; bases unmatched to any gene: 14. Germline-derived CDR1 and CDR2 are SGHRS and YFSETQ. This CDR3 contains 18 residues. CDR3 DNA: TGCGCCAGCAGCGTTGGTACGATCCGGACAGGGGCCTCCTACGAGCAGTACTTC. Its translation: CASSVGTIRTGASYEQYF. Combining the CDR3 with reference TRBV5-1 and TRBJ2-7 gives the whole variable domain KAGVTQTPRYLIKTRGQQVTLSCSPISGHRSVSWYQQTPGQGLQFLFEYFSETQRNKGNFPGRFSGRQFSNSRSEMNVSTLELGDSALYLCASSVGTIRTGASYEQYFGPGTRLTVT.

The chain is built from TRBV27 and TRBJ2-7; TRBD2 aligns across 7 bases. Germline lookup yields CDR1 MNHEY and CDR2 SMNVEV (reference sequence). CDR3 length: 15 amino acids. V was pared by 0 bases and J by 0 bases, with 2 bases of the junction left unmatched. The CDR3 loop reads CASSLSGGSSYEQYF. Here the CDR3 DNA reads TGTGCCAGCAGTTTATCGGGCGGGAGCTCCTACGAGCAGTACTTC.

V usage is TRBV3-1 (or the pseudogene TRBV3-2) and J usage is TRBJ2-3, with 8 bases aligning to TRBD2. The CDR3 runs to 17 residues. Trimming removed 0 bases from V and 8 bases from J; junction bases left unmatched: 13. Germline V lookup: CDR1 LGHDT, CDR2 YNNKEL (reference sequence). For the CDR3, the DNA is TGTGCCAGCAGCCAAGAGGGACTAGGGCAGGGCAGACTTACGCAGTATTTT. Its protein is CASSQEGLGQGRLTQYF.

The V gene is TRBV3-1 (or the pseudogene TRBV3-2), the J gene TRBJ2-7; D remains unclear. Germline V gives CDR1 LGHDT, CDR2 YNNKEL (reference sequence). The length of the CDR3 is 14 residues. The V end was cut by 0 bases, the J end by 2 bases, with 8 bases between. CDR3 nucleotide sequence: TGTGCCAGCAGCCAAGATGACCAGGCCTACGAGCAGTACTTC. Translation gives CASSQDDQAYEQYF.

CDR3 nucleotides: TGTGCCAGCTCATGGCAGGGGCTCTCTGGAAACACCATATATTTT. It specifies CASSWQGLSGNTIYF. V and J are TRBV18 and TRBJ1-3; the D gene is possibly TRBD1 (6 bases). Trimming took off 5 bases at V and 0 bases at J, with 11 bases between the two ends. CDR1 and CDR2 (germline): KGHSH, LQKENI. The CDR3 is 15 residues long.

The chain joins TRBV7-2 to TRBJ1-2; D might be TRBD1 (6 bases). Germline-derived CDR1 and CDR2 are SGHTA and FQGNSA. Trimming pared 4 bases from V and 1 base from J, leaving 13 bases between. This CDR3 region has 15 residues. The CDR3 DNA follows: TGTGCCAGCAGCTCCCGGACAGATTTTAACTATGGCTACACCTTC. Its translation is CASSSRTDFNYGYTF.

The chain is built from TRBV4-1 and TRBJ1-2, with 9 bases aligning to TRBD1. V dropped 3 bases and J dropped 3; count of bases not matched to a gene: 8. Per germline, CDR1 MGHRA and CDR2 YSYEKL. CDR3 size: 16 residues. The CDR3 reads CASSQKQGAQDYGYTF. The CDR3 region has the DNA TGCGCCAGCAGCCAGAAACAGGGGGCGCAGGACTATGGCTACACCTTC.

This clone was picked up one time. The J gene is TRBJ2-1, the V gene TRBV6-5, with 12 bases identical to TRBD2. The germline gives CDR1 MNHEY, CDR2 SVGAGI. V trimming: 4 bases; J trimming: 7 bases; junction bases outside the gene matches: 2. This CDR3 comprises 14 residues. CDR3 DNA: TGTGCCAGCAGTTCTAGCGGGGGGGCTAATGAGCAGTTCTTC. Translation gives CASSSSGGANEQFF.

The chain links TRBV6-5 to TRBJ2-7; 9 nucleotides agree with TRBD1. J was trimmed by 8 bases and V by 7 bases; bases with no gene match: 12. CDR1 MNHEY and CDR2 SVGAGI come from the germline V gene. This CDR3 spans 14 amino acids. CDR3 nucleotides: TGTGCCAGCACCTCCGGGACAGGGAGGGGCAAGCAGTACTTC. This encodes CASTSGTGRGKQYF.

This clone was detected many times. J is TRBJ1-4 and V is TRBV6-5, with D possibly being TRBD1 (6 bases). CDR3 size: 15 residues. Trimming left V 8 bases short and J 0 bases short, with 13 bases between. The germline V gene encodes CDR1 MNHEY and CDR2 SVGAGI. CDR3 amino acids: CASGQTIATNEKLFF. CDR3 nucleotides: TGTGCCAGCGGACAGACTATTGCAACTAATGAAAAACTGTTTTTT.

The CDR3 DNA reads as TGTGCCAGCAGCCCACAGGGGGCGCGCAATGAGCAGTTCTTC. Protein: CASSPQGARNEQFF. The chain recombines TRBV6-2 or TRBV6-3 with TRBJ2-1, with 9 bases fitting TRBD1. After removal of 6 bases from V and 6 bases from J, the junction contained 6 bases not matched to a gene. The V gene's germline CDR1 is MNHEY and CDR2 SVGEGT. The CDR3 contains 14 residues.

This chain connects TRBV4-1 to TRBJ1-5; 8 bases align to TRBD1. The CDR3 is made up of 15 amino acids. Germline CDR1 and CDR2: MGHRA and YSYEKL. V trimming: 6 bases; J trimming: 0 bases; junction bases outside the gene matches: 4. The chain's CDR3 is CASRGGQGSNQPQHF. The CDR3 DNA reads TGCGCCAGCAGGGGTGGACAGGGTAGCAATCAGCCCCAGCATTTT.

The V call is TRBV7-9, the J call TRBJ1-2, with TRBD1 matching over 8 bases. Germline trimming cut 5 bases from V and 8 bases from J; bases unmatched to any gene: 10. CDR1 is SEHNR and CDR2 is FQNEAQ in the germline V gene (reference sequence). This CDR3 has 14 amino acids. In DNA, the CDR3 is TGTGCCAGCAGCCAGGGACAGGCCTTGATAGGCTACACCTTC. This encodes CASSQGQALIGYTF.

The gene calls are TRBV5-1 and TRBJ2-7; 7 bases line up with TRBD1. This CDR3 is 15 amino acids long. Germline trimming cut 4 bases from V and 5 bases from J; bases unmatched to any gene: 12. CDR1 SGHRS and CDR2 YFSETQ come from the germline V gene. CDR3 amino acids: CASSPTPYRGHEQYF. CDR3 coding DNA: TGCGCCAGCAGCCCTACCCCCTACAGGGGACACGAGCAGTACTTC.

This chain uses TRBV19 with TRBJ1-4, with D perhaps matching TRBD1 (6 bases). V lost 4 bases, J lost 8 bases, and 17 bases lay in between. CDR3 length: 15 amino acids. The germline V gene encodes CDR1 LNHDA and CDR2 SQIVND (reference sequence). The CDR3 is CASSRQVFSNEKLFF. In nucleotides, the CDR3 is TGTGCCAGTAGTAGACAGGTATTCAGCAACGAAAAACTGTTTTTT.

The chain recombines TRBV3-1 (or the pseudogene TRBV3-2) with TRBJ2-6, with 8 bases identical to TRBD1. Germline CDR1 is LGHDT and CDR2 is YNNKEL (reference sequence). The CDR3 contains 18 residues. Unmatched junction bases numbered 8, after V lost 4 bases and J lost 0 bases. CDR3 protein: CASSLTGVFSSGANVLTF. CDR3 nucleotide sequence: TGTGCCAGCAGCCTGACAGGGGTCTTTAGCTCTGGGGCCAACGTCCTGACTTTC.

Of note for this clone: The same CDR3 can be traced to other DNA sequences in this sample. This sequence joins TRBV2 and TRBJ1-3; 8 nucleotides match TRBD1. CDR3 length: 16 amino acids. Per germline, CDR1 SNHLY and CDR2 FYNNEI. J lost 1 base, V lost 7 bases, and 9 bases had no gene match. Written as DNA, the CDR3 is TGTGCCAGCATCACGGACAGGGTGTCTTCTGGAAACACCATATATTTT. Protein: CASITDRVSSGNTIYF.

The rearrangement links TRBV19 to TRBJ2-3, with D tentatively TRBD2 (5 bases). V was cut by 5 bases and J by 2 bases, with 17 bases left in between. Germline lookup yields CDR1 LNHDA and CDR2 SQIVND (reference sequence). This CDR3 region has 16 residues. The CDR3 DNA sequence: TGTGCCAGTAGTGTGGCGAACCTAGCTAACACAGATACGCAGTATTTT. As protein: CASSVANLANTDTQYF.

The V gene is TRBV15, the J gene TRBJ1-5, with D unclear. Trimming cost V 5 bases and J 2 bases, with 16 bases left between them. Germline V gene sequence: CDR1 LNHNV, CDR2 YYDKDF (reference sequence). CDR3 size: 16 residues. The CDR3 protein is CATSPIPRDGNQPQHF. The CDR3 DNA reads TGTGCCACCAGCCCCATTCCGAGGGATGGCAATCAGCCCCAGCATTTT.